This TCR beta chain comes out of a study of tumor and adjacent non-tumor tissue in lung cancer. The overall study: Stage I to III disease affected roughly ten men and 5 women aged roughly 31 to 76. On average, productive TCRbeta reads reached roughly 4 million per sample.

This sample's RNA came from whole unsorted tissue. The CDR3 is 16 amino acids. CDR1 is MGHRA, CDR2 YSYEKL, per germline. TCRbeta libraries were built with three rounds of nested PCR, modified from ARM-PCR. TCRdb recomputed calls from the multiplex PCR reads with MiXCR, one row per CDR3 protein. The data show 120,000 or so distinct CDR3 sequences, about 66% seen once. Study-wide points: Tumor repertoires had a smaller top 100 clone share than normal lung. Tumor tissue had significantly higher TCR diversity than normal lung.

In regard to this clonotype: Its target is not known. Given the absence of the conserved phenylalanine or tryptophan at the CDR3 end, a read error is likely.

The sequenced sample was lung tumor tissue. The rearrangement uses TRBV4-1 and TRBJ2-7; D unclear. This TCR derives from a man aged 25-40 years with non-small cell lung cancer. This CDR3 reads CARSQEWPFGSYEQYL. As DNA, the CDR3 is TGCGCCAGAAGCCAAGAATGGCCCTTTGGGTCCTACGAGCAGTACTTA.